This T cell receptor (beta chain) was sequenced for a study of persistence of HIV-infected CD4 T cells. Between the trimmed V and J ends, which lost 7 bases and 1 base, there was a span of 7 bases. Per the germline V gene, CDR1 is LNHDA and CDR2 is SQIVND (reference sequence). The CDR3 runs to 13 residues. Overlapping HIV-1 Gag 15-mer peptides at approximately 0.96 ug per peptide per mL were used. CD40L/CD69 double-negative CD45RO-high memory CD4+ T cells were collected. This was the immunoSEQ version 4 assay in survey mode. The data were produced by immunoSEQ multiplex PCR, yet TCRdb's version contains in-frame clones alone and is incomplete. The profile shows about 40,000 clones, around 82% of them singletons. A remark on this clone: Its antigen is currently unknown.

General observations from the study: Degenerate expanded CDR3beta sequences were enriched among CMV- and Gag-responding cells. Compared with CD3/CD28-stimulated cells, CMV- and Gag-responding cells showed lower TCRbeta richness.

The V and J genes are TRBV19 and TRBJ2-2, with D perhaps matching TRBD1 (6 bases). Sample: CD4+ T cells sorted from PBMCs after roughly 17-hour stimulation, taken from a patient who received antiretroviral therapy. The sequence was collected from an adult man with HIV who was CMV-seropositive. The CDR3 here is CASKGQNTGELFF. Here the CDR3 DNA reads TGTGCCAGTAAGGGACAGAACACCGGGGAGCTGTTTTTT.